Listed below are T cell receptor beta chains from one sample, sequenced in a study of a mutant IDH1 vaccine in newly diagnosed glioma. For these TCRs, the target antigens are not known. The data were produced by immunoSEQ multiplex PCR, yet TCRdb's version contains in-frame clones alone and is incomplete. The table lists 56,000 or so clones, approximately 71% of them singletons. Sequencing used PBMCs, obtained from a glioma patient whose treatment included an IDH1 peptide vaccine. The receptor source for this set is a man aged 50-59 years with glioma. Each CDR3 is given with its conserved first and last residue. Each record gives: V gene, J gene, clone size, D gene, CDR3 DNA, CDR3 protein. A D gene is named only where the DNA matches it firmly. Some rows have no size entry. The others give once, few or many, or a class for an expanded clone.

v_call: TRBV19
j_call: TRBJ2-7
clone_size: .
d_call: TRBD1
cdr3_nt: TGTGCCAGTAGTCCGACAGGGAGCATGAACGAGCAGTACTTC
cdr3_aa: CASSPTGSMNEQYF

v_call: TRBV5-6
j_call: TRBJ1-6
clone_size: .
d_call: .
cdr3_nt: TGTGCCAGCAGCTTGGGCCTCCAGGAAGCTTTAGGTTCACCCCTCCACTTT
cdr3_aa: CASSLGLQEALGSPLHF

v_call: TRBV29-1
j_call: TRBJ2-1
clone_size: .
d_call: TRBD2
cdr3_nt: TGCAGCGTTAGCGGGGGCTACTACAATGAGCAGTTCTTC
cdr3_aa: CSVSGGYYNEQFF

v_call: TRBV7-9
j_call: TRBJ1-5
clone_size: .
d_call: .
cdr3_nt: TGTGCCAGCAGCCCGGGAGGGGGTAATCAGCCCCAGCATTTT
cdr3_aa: CASSPGGGNQPQHF

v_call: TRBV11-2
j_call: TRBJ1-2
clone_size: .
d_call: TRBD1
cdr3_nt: TGTGCCAGCAGCCCCGGACAGGGTCTGCGCTACACCTTC
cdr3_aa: CASSPGQGLRYTF

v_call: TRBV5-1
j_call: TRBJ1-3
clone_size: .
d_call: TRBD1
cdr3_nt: TGCGCCAGCAGCTTCGACAGGGGAGGGAACACCATATATTTT
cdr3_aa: CASSFDRGGNTIYF

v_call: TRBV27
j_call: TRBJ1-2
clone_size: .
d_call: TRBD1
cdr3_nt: TGTGCCAGCAGTCAAACTGACAGGGGCCGGGACTATGGCTACACCTTC
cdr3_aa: CASSQTDRGRDYGYTF

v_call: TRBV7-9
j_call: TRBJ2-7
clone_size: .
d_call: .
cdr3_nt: TGTGCCAGCAGCTTAAGTTACGAGCAGTACTTC
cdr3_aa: CASSLSYEQYF

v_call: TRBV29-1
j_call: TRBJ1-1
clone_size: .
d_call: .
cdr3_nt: TGCAGCGTTGTGATCGCTAACACTGAAGCTTTCTTT
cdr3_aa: CSVVIANTEAFF

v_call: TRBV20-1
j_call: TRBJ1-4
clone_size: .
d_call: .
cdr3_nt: TGCAGTGCCGGGCGTAGGGAACTGTTTTTT
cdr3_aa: CSAGRRELFF

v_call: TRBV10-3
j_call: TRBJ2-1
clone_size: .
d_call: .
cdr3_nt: TGTGCCGGGGGGACATCAATGGACAATGAGCAGTTCTTC
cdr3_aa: CAGGTSMDNEQFF

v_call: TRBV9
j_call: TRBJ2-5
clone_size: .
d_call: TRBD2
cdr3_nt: TGTGCCAGCAGCGTGGGACTAGCGGAAGACACCCAGTACTTC
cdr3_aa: CASSVGLAEDTQYF

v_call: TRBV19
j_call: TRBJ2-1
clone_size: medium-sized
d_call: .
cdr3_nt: TGTGCCAGTAGTATGTTGGGGGCAGGGGAGCAGTTCTTC
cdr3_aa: CASSMLGAGEQFF

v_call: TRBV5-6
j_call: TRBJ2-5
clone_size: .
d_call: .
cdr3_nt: TGTGCCAGCAGCTTGCGACAGATCCAAGAGACCCAGTACTTC
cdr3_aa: CASSLRQIQETQYF

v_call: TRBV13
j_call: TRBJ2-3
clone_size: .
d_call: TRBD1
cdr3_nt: TGTGCCAGCAGACCTGGACAGGGGGCTTCTAAAGATACGCAGTATTTT
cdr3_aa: CASRPGQGASKDTQYF

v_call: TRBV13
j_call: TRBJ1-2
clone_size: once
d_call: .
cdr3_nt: TGTGCCAGCAGCCTGCGACAGGACTATGGCTACACCTTC
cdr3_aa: CASSLRQDYGYTF

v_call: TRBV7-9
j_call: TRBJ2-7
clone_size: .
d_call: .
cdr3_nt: TGTGCCAGCAGCTTGGGGCTGAGCGAGCAGTACTTC
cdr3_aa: CASSLGLSEQYF

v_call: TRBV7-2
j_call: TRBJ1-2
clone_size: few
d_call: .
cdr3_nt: TGTGCCAGCAGCTTTAACAGCAACTATGGCTACACCTTC
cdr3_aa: CASSFNSNYGYTF

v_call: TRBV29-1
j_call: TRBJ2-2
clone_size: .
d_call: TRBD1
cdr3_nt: TGCAGCGTTCATGGACAGGTGAACACCGGGGAGCTGTTTTTT
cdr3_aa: CSVHGQVNTGELFF

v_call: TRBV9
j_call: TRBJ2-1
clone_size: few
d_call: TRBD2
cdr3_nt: TGTGCCAGCAGCCAGAGCGGGGGGGCTTACAATGAGCAGTTCTTC
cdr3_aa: CASSQSGGAYNEQFF

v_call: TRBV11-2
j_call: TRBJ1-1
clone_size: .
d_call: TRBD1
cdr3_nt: TGTGCCAGCAGCCGGGGACAGATGAACACTGAAGCTTTCTTT
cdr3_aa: CASSRGQMNTEAFF

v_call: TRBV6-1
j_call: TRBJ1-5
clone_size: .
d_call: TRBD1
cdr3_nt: TGTGCCAGCAGCATAGACAGGGTTGGTCAGCCCCAGCATTTT
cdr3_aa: CASSIDRVGQPQHF

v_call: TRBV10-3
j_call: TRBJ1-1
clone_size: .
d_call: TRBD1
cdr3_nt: TGTGCCACCGGGACAGGGGCCACTGAAGCTTTCTTT
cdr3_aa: CATGTGATEAFF

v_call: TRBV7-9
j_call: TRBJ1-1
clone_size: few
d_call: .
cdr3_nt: TGTGCCAGCTATGGGACCTCTGGGCTTGGCACTGAAGCTTTCTTT
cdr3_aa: CASYGTSGLGTEAFF

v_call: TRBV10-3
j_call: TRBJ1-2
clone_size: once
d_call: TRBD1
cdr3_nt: TGTGCCATACGGGGGACAGCTAACTATGGCTACACCTTC
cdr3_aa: CAIRGTANYGYTF

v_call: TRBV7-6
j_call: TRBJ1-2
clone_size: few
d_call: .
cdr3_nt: TGTGCCAGCAGTCGGACAGAGCTAGCTAACTATGGCTACACCTTC
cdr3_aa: CASSRTELANYGYTF

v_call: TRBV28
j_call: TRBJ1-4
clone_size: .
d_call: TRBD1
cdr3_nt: TGTGCCAGCAGACGGACAGGGGCCAATGAAAAACTGTTTTTT
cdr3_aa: CASRRTGANEKLFF

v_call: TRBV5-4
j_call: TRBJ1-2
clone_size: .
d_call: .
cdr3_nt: TGTGCCAGCAGCTCCTACCCTATGGGGGACGGTGGCTACACCTTC
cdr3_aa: CASSSYPMGDGGYTF

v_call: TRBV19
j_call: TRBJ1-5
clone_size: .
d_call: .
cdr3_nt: TGTGCCAGTAGTGTTACGACACATAGCAATCAGCCCCAGCATTTT
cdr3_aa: CASSVTTHSNQPQHF

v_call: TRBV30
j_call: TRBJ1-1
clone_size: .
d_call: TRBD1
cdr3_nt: TGTGCCTGGAGTGTAGCAGGGGGGTGGATGAACACTGAAGCTTTCTTT
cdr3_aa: CAWSVAGGWMNTEAFF

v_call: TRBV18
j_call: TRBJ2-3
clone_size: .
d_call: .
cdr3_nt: TGTGCCAGCTCACCACCGAGCGGAAGCACAGATACGCAGTATTTT
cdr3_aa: CASSPPSGSTDTQYF

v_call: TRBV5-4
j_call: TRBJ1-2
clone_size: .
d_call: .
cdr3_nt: TGTGCCAGCAGTCGGGACGCAAACTATGGCTACACCTTC
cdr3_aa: CASSRDANYGYTF

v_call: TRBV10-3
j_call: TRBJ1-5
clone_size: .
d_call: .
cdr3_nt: TGTGCCATCACCCCCGGGGCGGGTCAGCCCCAGCATTTT
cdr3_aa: CAITPGAGQPQHF

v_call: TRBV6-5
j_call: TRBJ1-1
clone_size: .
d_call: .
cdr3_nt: TGTGCCAGCAGTTACCCTGGGACGGGAGCTTTCTTT
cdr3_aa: CASSYPGTGAFF

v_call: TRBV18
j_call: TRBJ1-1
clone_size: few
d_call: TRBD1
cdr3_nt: TGTGCCAGCTCCGCGGGACAGGGGAACACTGAAGCTTTCTTT
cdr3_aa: CASSAGQGNTEAFF

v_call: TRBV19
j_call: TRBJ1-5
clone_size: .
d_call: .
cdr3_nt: TGTGCCAGTAGTATAGATCTTCGCAATCAGCCCCAGCATTTT
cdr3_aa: CASSIDLRNQPQHF

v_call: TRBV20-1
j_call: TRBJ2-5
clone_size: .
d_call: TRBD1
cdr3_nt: TGCAGTGGGCAGGGGGAAGAGACCCAGTACTTC
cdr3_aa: CSGQGEETQYF

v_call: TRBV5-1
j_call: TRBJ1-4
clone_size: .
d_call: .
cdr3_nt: TGCGCCAGCAGCTCGATGTCGTCGAGTGGGCCGGAAAAACTGTTTTTT
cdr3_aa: CASSSMSSSGPEKLFF

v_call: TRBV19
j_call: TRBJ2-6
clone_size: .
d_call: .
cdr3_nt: TGTGCCAGTAGTCGACAGTCAACTGGGGCCAACGTCCTGACTTTC
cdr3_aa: CASSRQSTGANVLTF

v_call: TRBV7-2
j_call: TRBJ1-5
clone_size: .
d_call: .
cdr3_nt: TGTGCCAGCAGCTCTGACAGGAACAATCAGCCCCAGCATTTT
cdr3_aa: CASSSDRNNQPQHF

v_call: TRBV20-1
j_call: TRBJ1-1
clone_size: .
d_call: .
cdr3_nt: TGCAGTGTCTGGCGGGGCACTGAAGCTTTCTTT
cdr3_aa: CSVWRGTEAFF

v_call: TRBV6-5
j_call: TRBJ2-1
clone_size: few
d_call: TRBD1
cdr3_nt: TGTGCCAGCAGTCACCTCAGGACAGGGGGTAATGAGCAGTTCTTC
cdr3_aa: CASSHLRTGGNEQFF

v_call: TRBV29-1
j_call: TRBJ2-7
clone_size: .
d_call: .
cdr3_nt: TGCAGCGTGGTGACACCTCGCTCCTACGAGCAGTACTTC
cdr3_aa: CSVVTPRSYEQYF

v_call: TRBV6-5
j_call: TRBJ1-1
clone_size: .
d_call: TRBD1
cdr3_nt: TGTGCCAGCAGAAAGACAGGGGGCGGGAACACTGAAGCTTTCTTT
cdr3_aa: CASRKTGGGNTEAFF